This T cell receptor (beta chain) comes out of a study of shared clonotypes between healthy human individuals. Remarks on this clone: The antigen is unknown.

General observations from the study: Naive CD4 clonotypes overlapped across several donors at about 5%.

Sequenced by immunoSEQ multiplex PCR; TCRdb stores in-frame clones only, minus some. The repertoire holds about 120,000 clones, with about 70% as singletons. V was shortened by 5 bases and J by 7 bases, with 12 bases between the two germline ends. From germline, CDR1 is MNHNS and CDR2 SASEGT. The CDR3 extends over 13 amino acids. Source material: memory CD8+ T cells sorted from blood. Subset: CD45RO+ cells pooled with CCR7-negative TemRA cells. This receptor was obtained from a woman aged 25 to 39 in good health. This chain connects TRBV6-1 to TRBJ1-5; D call uncertain. The CDR3 sequence is CASSLKETQPQHF. The CDR3 bases are TGTGCCAGCAGTCTCAAGGAAACGCAGCCCCAGCATTTT.